This T cell receptor (beta chain) came from a study of molecular identifiers for immune sequencing clone quantification. Making the bulk TCR libraries relied on previously described methods and listed TCR primers. TCRdb independently ran MiXCR on the PCR reads; one entry per CDR3 protein. The table has about 65,000 distinct CDR3 sequences, roughly 17% seen once. This clonotype was detected many times. CDR3 size: 13 residues. Germline V gives CDR1 SGHNT, CDR2 YENEEA. V shed 5 bases and J shed 4 bases, with 9 bases lying between them. This TCR derives from a human donor in good health. Some libraries in this study had Jurkat cell RNA spiked in. Sequenced: naive CD8+ T cells from blood, with Jurkat cell RNA spiked in. Subset noted: FACS-sorted CD8+CD4-CCR7+CD45RA+ naive T cells. The chain is built from TRBV11-3 and TRBJ1-3; D is possibly TRBD1 (6 bases). The CDR3 bases are TGTGCCAGCAGCCCTGACAGGGGAAACACCATATATTTT. As protein: CASSPDRGNTIYF. Looking up the rest from reference TRBV11-3 and TRBJ1-3 gives the full variable domain: EAGVVQSPRYKIIEKKQPVAFWCNPISGHNTLYWYLQNLGQGPELLIRYENEEAVDDSQLPKDRFSAERLKGVDSTLKIQPAELGDSAVYLCASSPDRGNTIYFGEGSWLTVV.